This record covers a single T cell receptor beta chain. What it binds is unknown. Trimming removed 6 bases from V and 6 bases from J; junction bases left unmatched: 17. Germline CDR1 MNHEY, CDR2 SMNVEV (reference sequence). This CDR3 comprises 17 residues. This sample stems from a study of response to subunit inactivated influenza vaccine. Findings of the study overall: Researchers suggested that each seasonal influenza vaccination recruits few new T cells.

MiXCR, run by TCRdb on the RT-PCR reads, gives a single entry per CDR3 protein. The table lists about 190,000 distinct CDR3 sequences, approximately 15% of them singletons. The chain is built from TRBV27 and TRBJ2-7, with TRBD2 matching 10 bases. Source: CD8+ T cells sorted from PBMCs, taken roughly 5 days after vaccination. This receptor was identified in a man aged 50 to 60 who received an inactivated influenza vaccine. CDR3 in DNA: TGTGCCAGCAGCGCCCTAGGAGCGGGAGGGATTGGCAGCGAGCAGTACTTC. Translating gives CASSALGAGGIGSEQYF.